This T cell receptor beta chain was sequenced during a study of blood T cell repertoires in COVID-19. On the study more broadly: Sample material is recorded as cDNA or gDNA derived from T cells, B-cell-depleted T cells, or PBMCs.

Using immunoSEQ multiplex PCR, the repertoire was profiled, and TCRdb retains in-frame clones only, with some absent. The sample records 200,000 to 250,000 clones, around 89% being singletons. The CDR3 runs 15 residues. V lost 6 bases and J lost 7, with 22 bases in between. Germline assignment: CDR1 MNHEY and CDR2 SMNVEV (reference sequence). V is TRBV27 and J is TRBJ2-7, with D perhaps matching TRBD2 (6 bases). This TCR was sampled from a man between 70 and 80 years old with acute or convalescent COVID-19. Sequenced sample: peripheral blood. CDR3 DNA: TGTGCCAGCAGCTGGGCAGGAGGGGCCTCTCGGGAGCAGTACTTC. It specifies CASSWAGGASREQYF.